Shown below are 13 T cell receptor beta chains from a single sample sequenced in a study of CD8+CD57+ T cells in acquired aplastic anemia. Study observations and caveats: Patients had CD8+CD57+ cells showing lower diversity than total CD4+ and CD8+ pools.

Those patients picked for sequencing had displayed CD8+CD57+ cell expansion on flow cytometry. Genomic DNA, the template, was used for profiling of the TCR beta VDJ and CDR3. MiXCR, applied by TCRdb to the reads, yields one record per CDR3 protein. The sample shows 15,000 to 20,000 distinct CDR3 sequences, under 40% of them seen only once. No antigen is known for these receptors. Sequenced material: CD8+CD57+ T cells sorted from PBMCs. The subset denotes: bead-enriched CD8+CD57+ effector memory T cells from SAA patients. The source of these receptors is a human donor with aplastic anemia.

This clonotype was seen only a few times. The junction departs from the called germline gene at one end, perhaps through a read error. The DNA of the CDR3 is TGCGCCTGCAGCTCCTACGAGCAGTACTTC. It specifies CACSSYEQYF. The genes are TRBV5-1 and TRBJ2-7; D not certain. The CDR3 contains 10 residues. Germline V CDR1 and CDR2: SGHRS, YFSETQ.

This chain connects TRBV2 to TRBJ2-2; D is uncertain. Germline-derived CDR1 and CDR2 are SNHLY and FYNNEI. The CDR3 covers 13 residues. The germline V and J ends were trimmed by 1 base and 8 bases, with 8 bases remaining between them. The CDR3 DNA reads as TGTGCCAGCAGTGAAGAGGAAACAGGGGAGCTGTTTTTT. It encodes CASSEEETGELFF.

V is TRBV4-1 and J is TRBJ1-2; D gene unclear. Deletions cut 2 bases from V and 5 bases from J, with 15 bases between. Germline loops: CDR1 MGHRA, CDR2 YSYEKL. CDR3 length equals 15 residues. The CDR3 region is CASSQPAETLYGYTF. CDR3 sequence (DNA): TGCGCCAGCAGCCAACCCGCAGAAACCTTGTATGGCTACACCTTC.

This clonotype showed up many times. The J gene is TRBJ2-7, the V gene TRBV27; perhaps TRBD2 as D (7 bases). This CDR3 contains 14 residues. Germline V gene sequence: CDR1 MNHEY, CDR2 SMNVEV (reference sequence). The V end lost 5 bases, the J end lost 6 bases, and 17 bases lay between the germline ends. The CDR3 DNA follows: TGTGCCAGCAGTCTGGGGGGGGCTCTGTCCGAGCAGTACTTC. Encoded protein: CASSLGGALSEQYF.

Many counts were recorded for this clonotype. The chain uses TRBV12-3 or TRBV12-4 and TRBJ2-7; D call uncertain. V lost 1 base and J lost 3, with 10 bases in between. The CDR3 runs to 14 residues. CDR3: CASSLGDTDYEQYF. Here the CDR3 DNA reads TGTGCCAGCAGTTTAGGTGACACCGACTACGAGCAGTACTTC.

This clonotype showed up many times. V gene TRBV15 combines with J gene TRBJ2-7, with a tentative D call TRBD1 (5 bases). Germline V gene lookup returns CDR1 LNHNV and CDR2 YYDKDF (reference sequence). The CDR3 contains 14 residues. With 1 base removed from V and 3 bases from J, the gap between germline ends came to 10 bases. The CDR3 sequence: CATSRAGSGYEQYF. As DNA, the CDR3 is TGTGCCACCAGCAGAGCAGGGTCGGGCTACGAGCAGTACTTC. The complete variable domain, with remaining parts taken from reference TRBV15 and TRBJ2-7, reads DAMVIQNPRYQVTQFGKPVTLSCSQTLNHNVMYWYQQKSSQAPKLLFHYYDKDFNNEADTPDNFQSRRPNTSFCFLDIRSPGLGDTAMYLCATSRAGSGYEQYFGPGTRLTVT.

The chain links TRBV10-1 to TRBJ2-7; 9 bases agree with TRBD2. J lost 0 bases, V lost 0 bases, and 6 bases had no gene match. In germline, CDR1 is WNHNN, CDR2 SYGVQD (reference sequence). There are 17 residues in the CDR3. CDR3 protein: CASSESNPAGGSYEQYF. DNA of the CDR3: TGCGCCAGCAGTGAGTCGAACCCAGCGGGAGGCTCCTACGAGCAGTACTTC.

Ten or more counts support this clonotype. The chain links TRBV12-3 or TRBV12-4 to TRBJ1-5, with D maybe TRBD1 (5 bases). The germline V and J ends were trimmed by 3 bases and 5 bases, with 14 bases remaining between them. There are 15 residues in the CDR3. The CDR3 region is CASSFGPGGDQPQHF. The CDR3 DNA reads TGTGCCAGCAGTTTCGGGCCGGGGGGTGATCAGCCCCAGCATTTT.

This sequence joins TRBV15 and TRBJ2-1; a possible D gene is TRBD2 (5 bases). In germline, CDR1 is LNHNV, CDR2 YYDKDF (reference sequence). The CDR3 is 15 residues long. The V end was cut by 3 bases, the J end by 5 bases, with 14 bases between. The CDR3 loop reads CATSSSRSGNNEQFF. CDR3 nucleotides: TGTGCCACCAGCAGCTCCAGGTCGGGGAACAATGAGCAGTTCTTC.

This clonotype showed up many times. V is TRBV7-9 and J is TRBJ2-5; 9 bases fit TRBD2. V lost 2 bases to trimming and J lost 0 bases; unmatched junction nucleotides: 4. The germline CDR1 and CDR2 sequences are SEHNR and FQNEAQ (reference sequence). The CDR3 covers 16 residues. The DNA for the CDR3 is TGTGCCAGCAGCTTACAGACTAGCGGATACCAAGAGACCCAGTACTTC. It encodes CASSLQTSGYQETQYF.

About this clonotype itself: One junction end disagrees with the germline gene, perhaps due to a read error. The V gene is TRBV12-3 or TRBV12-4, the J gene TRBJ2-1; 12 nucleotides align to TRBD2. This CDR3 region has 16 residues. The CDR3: CASTRLAGDSHNEQFF. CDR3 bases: TGTGCCAGCACTCGACTAGCGGGAGACTCCCACAATGAGCAGTTCTTC.

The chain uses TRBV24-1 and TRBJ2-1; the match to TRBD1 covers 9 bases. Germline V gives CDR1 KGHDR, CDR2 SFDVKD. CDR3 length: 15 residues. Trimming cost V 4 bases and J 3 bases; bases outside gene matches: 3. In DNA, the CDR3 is TGTGCCACCAGTGAAAGGACAGGGGTCTACAATGAGCAGTTCTTC. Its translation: CATSERTGVYNEQFF.

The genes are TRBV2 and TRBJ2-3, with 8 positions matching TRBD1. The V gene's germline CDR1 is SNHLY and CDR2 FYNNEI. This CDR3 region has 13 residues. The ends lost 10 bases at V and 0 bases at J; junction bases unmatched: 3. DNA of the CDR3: TGTGCCATCAGGACAGGGAGCACAGATACGCAGTATTTT. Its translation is CAIRTGSTDTQYF.